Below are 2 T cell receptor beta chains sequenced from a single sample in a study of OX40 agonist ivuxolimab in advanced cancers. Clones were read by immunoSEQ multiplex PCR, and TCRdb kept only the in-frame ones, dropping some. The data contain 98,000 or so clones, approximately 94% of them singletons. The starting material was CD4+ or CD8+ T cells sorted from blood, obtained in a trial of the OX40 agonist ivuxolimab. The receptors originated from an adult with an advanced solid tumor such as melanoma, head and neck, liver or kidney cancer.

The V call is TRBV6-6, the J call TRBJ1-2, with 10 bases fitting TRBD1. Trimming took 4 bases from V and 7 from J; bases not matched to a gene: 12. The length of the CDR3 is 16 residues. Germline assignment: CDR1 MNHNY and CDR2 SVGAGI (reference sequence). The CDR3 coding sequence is TGTGCCAGCAGTTGGGGGACAGGGGCCTCCCTCCTTGGCTACACCTTC. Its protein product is CASSWGTGASLLGYTF.

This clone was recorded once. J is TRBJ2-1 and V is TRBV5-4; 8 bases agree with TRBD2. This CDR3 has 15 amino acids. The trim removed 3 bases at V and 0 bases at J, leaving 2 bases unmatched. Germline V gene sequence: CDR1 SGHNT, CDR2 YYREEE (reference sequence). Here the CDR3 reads CASSSTSDSYNEQFF. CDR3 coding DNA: TGTGCCAGCAGCTCGACTAGCGACTCCTACAATGAGCAGTTCTTC.